What follows is one T cell receptor beta chain and its context. The sample comes from a study of OX40 agonist ivuxolimab in advanced cancers. Patients with a history of autoimmune disease or on systemic immunosuppression were excluded. V was clipped by 5 bases and J by 0 bases, with 4 bases between them. CDR1 and CDR2 (germline): MNHNY, SVGAGI (reference sequence). The CDR3 length is 12 residues. Produced via immunoSEQ multiplex PCR; TCRdb's table is partial and in-frame only. The repertoire includes 55,000 to 85,000 clones, 80% to 90% of them detected once, and 2.5% to 3% sits in the top ten. The receptor comes from an adult with an advanced solid tumor such as melanoma, head and neck, liver or kidney cancer. This chain links TRBV6-6 with TRBJ1-2, with D hard to call. This material consisted of CD4+ or CD8+ T cells sorted from blood, taken in a trial of the OX40 agonist ivuxolimab. CDR3 nucleotide sequence: TGTGCCAGCAGTACGACTAACTATGGCTACACCTTC. Its translation: CASSTTNYGYTF.